The 5 T cell receptor beta chains below all came from one sample that was sequenced in a study of spatial heterogeneity in lung cancer. A single record per CDR3 protein comes from TCRdb applying MiXCR to the 5' RACE reads. The sample carries about 85,000 distinct CDR3 sequences, approximately 20% recorded once. As to time point: sample taken at primary tumor resection. Tumor, nontumor lung or frozen PBMC supplied whole RNA that was sequenced unsorted. The material sequenced was PBMCs, taken at surgery. These receptors all come from a male donor with early-stage non-small cell lung cancer.

This clonotype was seen ten or more times. The rearrangement links TRBV27 to TRBJ1-4; D remains ambiguous. V was clipped by 1 base and J by 0 bases, with 9 bases between them. Germline CDR1 reads MNHEY; CDR2 reads SMNVEV (reference sequence). The CDR3 extends over 16 amino acids. As DNA, the CDR3 is TGTGCCAGCAGTTTATTACCGGTGACAACTAATGAAAAACTGTTTTTT. Translating it yields CASSLLPVTTNEKLFF.

J is TRBJ2-3 and V is TRBV19; no clear D. Germline V gene lookup returns CDR1 LNHDA and CDR2 SQIVND (reference sequence). This CDR3 contains 12 residues. Between the trimmed V and J ends, which lost 5 bases and 6 bases, there was a span of 9 bases. CDR3 in amino acids: CASSPDWDTQYF. The CDR3 coding sequence is TGTGCCAGTAGTCCGGATTGGGATACGCAGTATTTT.

The chain employs TRBV7-3 and TRBJ2-3; 7 bases fit TRBD2. Trimming at V came to 5 bases and at J to 4 bases, leaving 3 bases not matched to a gene. The CDR3 is 13 amino acids. Germline lookup yields CDR1 SGHTA and CDR2 FQGTGA. The CDR3 is CASSLGLADTQYF. The DNA of the CDR3 is TGTGCCAGCAGCCTAGGACTAGCAGATACGCAGTATTTT.

This clonotype was seen many times. This chain uses TRBV5-4 with TRBJ2-3; 8 bases map to TRBD2. CDR1 is SGHNT, CDR2 YYREEE, per germline (reference sequence). V trimming: 4 bases; J trimming: 9 bases; junction bases outside the gene matches: 4. The CDR3 runs 12 residues. CDR3 sequence (DNA): TGTGCCAGCAGCCAGGGACTAGAGACGCAGTATTTT. The encoded protein is CASSQGLETQYF.

The V call is TRBV18, the J call TRBJ2-4; D remains unclear. The V end was cut by 0 bases, the J end by 0 bases, with 6 bases between. This CDR3 region has 15 residues. The germline V gene encodes CDR1 KGHSH and CDR2 LQKENI. The CDR3 reads CASSPPGLAKNIQYF. The CDR3 nucleotides are TGTGCCAGCTCACCACCGGGGTTAGCCAAAAACATTCAGTACTTC.